The next 14 T cell receptor beta chains were all read from a single sample in a study of blood T cell repertoires in COVID-19. The data were produced by immunoSEQ multiplex PCR, yet TCRdb's version contains in-frame clones alone and is incomplete. Of around 200,000 clones listed, about 78% are singletons. Sequencing was done on a sample of peripheral blood. The source is a woman between 70 and 85 years old with acute or convalescent COVID-19.

This chain joins TRBV15 and TRBJ2-6, with D possibly being TRBD1 (5 bases). Trimming pared 0 bases from V and 0 bases from J, leaving 12 bases between. The CDR3 consists of 18 residues. Germline V gene lookup returns CDR1 LNHNV and CDR2 YYDKDF (reference sequence). This CDR3 reads CATSRDPGRASGANVLTF. The CDR3, as DNA: TGTGCCACCAGCAGAGATCCGGGCAGGGCCTCTGGGGCCAACGTCCTGACTTTC.

With regard to this clone: Distinct nucleotide sequences in the sample also encode this CDR3. CDR3 in amino acids: CASSLEGAGNQPQHF. The CDR3 DNA reads as TGCGCCAGCAGCTTGGAGGGGGCCGGCAATCAGCCCCAGCATTTT. The V and J genes are TRBV5-1 and TRBJ1-5; TRBD1 matches 7 bases. The CDR3 spans 15 residues. CDR1 and CDR2 from the germline V gene are SGHRS and YFSETQ. V dropped 0 bases and J dropped 2; count of bases not matched to a gene: 2.

The gene calls are TRBV15 and TRBJ1-2; D gene unclear. The CDR3 sequence is 14 residues long. V was pared by 4 bases and J by 6 bases, with 15 bases between. Germline V CDR1 and CDR2: LNHNV, YYDKDF (reference sequence). The CDR3 region is CATSTDSPRDGYTF. The CDR3 DNA sequence: TGTGCCACCAGCACGGACTCACCGAGGGATGGCTACACCTTC.

This clone showed up just once. J is TRBJ2-7 and V is TRBV2; D may be TRBD2 (6 bases). Germline values: CDR1 SNHLY, CDR2 FYNNEI. The CDR3 covers 15 residues. V was cut by 1 base and J by 2 bases, with 12 bases left in between. CDR3: CASSEGGDGAYEQYF. The DNA for the CDR3 is TGTGCCAGCAGTGAAGGGGGGGACGGCGCCTACGAGCAGTACTTC.

This rearrangement joins TRBV9 to TRBJ1-2; TRBD1 matches 8 bases. After removal of 4 bases from V and 4 bases from J, the junction contained 12 bases not matched to a gene. Germline CDR1 and CDR2: SGDLS and YYNGEE. The CDR3 sequence is 16 residues long. CDR3 bases: TGTGCCAGCAGCCTCCTCGGAGGACAGGGTGTCTATGGCTACACCTTC. Encoded protein: CASSLLGGQGVYGYTF.

This rearrangement joins TRBV5-1 to TRBJ1-1; TRBD1 aligns across 11 bases. This CDR3 is 14 amino acids long. The germline V gene encodes CDR1 SGHRS and CDR2 YFSETQ. The ends lost 4 bases at V and 4 bases at J; junction bases unmatched: 3. The chain's CDR3 is CASSGTGGPTEAFF. In nucleotides, the CDR3 is TGCGCCAGCAGCGGGACAGGGGGACCCACTGAAGCTTTCTTT.

This chain uses TRBV5-1 with TRBJ2-5; 7 positions agree with TRBD2. J gave up 2 bases and V 6 bases, and 4 bases lay outside the gene matches. The CDR3 contains 13 residues. Per germline, CDR1 SGHRS and CDR2 YFSETQ. The CDR3 bases are TGCGCCAGCACCGTGGGGGGGCAAGAGACCCAGTACTTC. Translated: CASTVGGQETQYF.

The V gene is TRBV27, the J gene TRBJ2-1; D is uncertain. The germline V gene has CDR1 MNHEY and CDR2 SMNVEV (reference sequence). V was shortened by 2 bases and J by 10 bases, with 15 bases between the two germline ends. CDR3 length equals 14 residues. CDR3 amino acids: CASSLARLIGEQFF. DNA for the CDR3: TGTGCCAGCAGTTTAGCCAGACTGATTGGGGAGCAGTTCTTC.

This clone has just a few counts. This chain joins TRBV30 and TRBJ2-2, with D unresolved. This CDR3 has 13 residues. V gave up 1 base and J gave up 5 bases, with 8 bases separating them. Germline assignment: CDR1 GTSNPN and CDR2 SVGIG (reference sequence). As DNA, the CDR3 is TGTGCCTGGAGTGACTACACGACCGGGGAGCTGTTTTTT. Amino acid sequence: CAWSDYTTGELFF.

This sequence joins TRBV28 and TRBJ2-2, with TRBD2 matching 7 bases. CDR3 size: 15 residues. The germline V gene encodes CDR1 MDHEN and CDR2 SYDVKM. V shed 2 bases and J 3 bases; nucleotides not matched to a gene: 3. CDR3 loop: CASSLGGSHTGELFF. The CDR3, as DNA: TGTGCCAGCAGTTTAGGCGGGAGTCACACCGGGGAGCTGTTTTTT.

The V and J genes are TRBV7-9 and TRBJ1-4; unclear D gene. This CDR3 is built from 14 residues. Germline V lookup: CDR1 SEHNR, CDR2 FQNEAQ (reference sequence). V was pared by 5 bases and J by 8 bases, with 15 bases between. DNA of the CDR3: TGTGCCAGCAGCCGAGTGGAGGGAAACGAAAAACTGTTTTTT. Translated: CASSRVEGNEKLFF.

This chain connects TRBV5-4 to TRBJ2-3, with 7 bases lining up with TRBD2. Germline V gene sequence: CDR1 SGHNT, CDR2 YYREEE (reference sequence). CDR3 size: 14 residues. Trimming cost V 0 bases and J 4 bases; bases outside gene matches: 2. The CDR3 nucleotides read TGTGCCAGCAGCTTGGACGGGAGGCCAGATACGCAGTATTTT. This encodes CASSLDGRPDTQYF.

The chain couples TRBV5-3 to TRBJ1-6; maybe TRBD1 (6 bases). TRBV5-3 is known as an ORF, though its function is uncertain. The CDR3 length is 16 residues. Trimming cost V 1 base and J 3 bases, with 11 bases left between them. The CDR3 DNA is TGTGCCAGAAGCTTGATTGGGGGCTTCTATAATTCACCCCTCCACTTT. It is translated as CARSLIGGFYNSPLHF.

The genes are TRBV4-1 and TRBJ2-7; 8 bases line up with TRBD1. J was trimmed by 2 bases and V by 0 bases; bases with no gene match: 6. Germline lookup yields CDR1 MGHRA and CDR2 YSYEKL. The CDR3 length is 16 residues. DNA for the CDR3: TGCGCCAGCAGCCAAGATAGGGGCAGGGGGCCCTACGAGCAGTACTTC. Translation gives CASSQDRGRGPYEQYF.